This entry features one T cell receptor (beta chain) sequence. Germline CDR1 reads SGDLS; CDR2 reads YYNGEE. V lost 3 bases and J 0 bases, leaving 9 bases between the germline ends. CDR3 length: 14 amino acids. Some clones are missing from TCRdb's copy, which holds only in-frame ones; the method was immunoSEQ multiplex PCR. The table records roughly 250,000 clones, about 85% of them present only once. This sample was included in a study of blood T cell repertoires in COVID-19. Study overall: The cDNA or gDNA used as material had been derived from T cells, B-cell-depleted T cells, or PBMCs.

Participants' own reports of clinical history determined their cohort assignment. The chain is built from TRBV9 and TRBJ1-1, with D possibly matching TRBD1 (5 bases). This sequence originates from a woman in her twenties or thirties with acute COVID-19. Specimen: PBMCs or T cells enriched from blood (not recorded which). The CDR3 DNA reads as TGTGCCAGCAGCGGCGACAGCATGAACACTGAAGCTTTCTTT. Translation gives CASSGDSMNTEAFF.